Sequencing of this T cell receptor beta chain was carried out in a study of CD8 T cells in ankylosing spondylitis. The CDR3 runs 15 residues. Germline CDR1 MDHEN, CDR2 SYDVKM. With 7 bases removed from V and 2 bases from J, the gap between germline ends came to 16 bases. It was by quantitative 5'-RACE with molecular barcodes that TCR beta libraries were made. In TCRdb, the 5' RACE reads were re-called with MiXCR into one record per CDR3 protein. Of around 890,000 distinct CDR3 sequences detected, about 11% appear once; the ten largest clones hold about 0.5%. This clonotype was detected ten times or more. The antigen is not known. General observations from the study: A TCR beta motif made of several highly homologous variants seemed typical of ankylosing spondylitis blood.

The chain is built from TRBV28 and TRBJ2-3; TRBD1 is a possible D gene (5 bases). This receptor was identified in a male donor with ankylosing spondylitis. The sequencing input was blood, either unsorted or a sorted T cell fraction (not recorded which). CDR3 sequence reads: CASIGARRNTDTQYF. For the CDR3, the DNA is TGTGCCAGCATTGGGGCGAGGCGGAACACAGATACGCAGTATTTT.